This T cell receptor beta chain was retrieved from a study of OX40 agonist ivuxolimab in advanced cancers. Looking at the study overall: Patients were given ivuxolimab, an antibody that agonizes OX40 (CD134). Patients were 82.7% male with ages about 20 to 79, mean around 61. Three patients, one with hepatocellular carcinoma and two with cutaneous melanoma, responded partially.

Germline V gene lookup returns CDR1 SQVTM and CDR2 ANQGSEA. The CDR3 totals 15 residues. The V segment lost 7 bases and the J segment 4 bases; nucleotides outside the gene matches: 12. Assay used: immunoSEQ multiplex PCR; TCRdb lists only in-frame clones, some missing. The profile shows under 65,000 clones, 90% to 95% of them singletons. Comment on this clone: Its specificity is unknown.

Broader study findings: In general, CD8+ T cells held more expanded clones than CD4+ did, on average.

Specimen: CD4+ or CD8+ T cells sorted from blood, collected in a trial of the OX40 agonist ivuxolimab. This TCR came from an adult with an advanced solid tumor such as melanoma, head and neck, liver or kidney cancer. The V and J genes are TRBV29-1 and TRBJ2-1, with 8 nucleotides matching TRBD2. As DNA, the CDR3 is TGCAGCGGGGGTTCCGGGACTAGTGTTTACAATGAGCAGTTCTTC. Translation gives CSGGSGTSVYNEQFF.